Sequencing of this T cell receptor beta chain was carried out in a study of cytotoxic CD8 clonotypes in ibrutinib-treated CLL. As for the study in general: Researchers reported about 10 relapsed/refractory and 15 treatment-naive patients, 17 to 18 of them IGHV unmutated.

As regards this clone: As yet, its antigen is unknown.

Study conclusions and caveats: Clonality measured at baseline exceeded age-matched healthy donors, tracking circulating CD8+ T-cell counts.

The method was immunoSEQ multiplex PCR; TCRdb's version includes in-frame clones alone and lacks a portion of them. The data hold fewer than 400,000 clones, with roughly 67% observed a single time. PBMCs that had been cryopreserved were the source of 1.5 to 2.5 micrograms of genomic DNA for TCR beta libraries. This sequence originates from a human donor with chronic lymphocytic leukemia. The sample consisted of PBMCs, taken after 36 months of ibrutinib treatment.

The CDR3 spells CASSSTGTANTEAFF. CDR3 DNA sequence: TGTGCCAGCAGCTCAACCGGGACAGCGAACACTGAAGCTTTCTTT. The rearrangement links TRBV11-3 to TRBJ1-1; 7 bases fit TRBD1. The CDR3 totals 15 residues. Trimming at V came to 4 bases and at J to 1 base, leaving 6 bases not matched to a gene. CDR1 is SGHNT, CDR2 YENEEA, per germline.